Following are 30 T cell receptor beta chains from one sample sequenced in a study of T cell repertoires in aging, cancer and after chemotherapy. TRB rearrangements spanning V, D and J were amplified using mixed TRB-A/B primers. TCRdb redid the calling of the multiplex PCR reads with MiXCR, one entry per CDR3 protein. The table has some 11,000 distinct CDR3 sequences, roughly 45% seen once. Peripheral blood genomic DNA, not sorted cells or RNA, was the template. The material sequenced was blood. These receptors originate from a human donor in good health.

This clonotype was counted only a few times. The V gene is TRBV12-3 or TRBV12-4, the J gene TRBJ1-3; a possible D gene is TRBD1 (6 bases). CDR3 length equals 13 residues. The V gene lost 6 bases and the J gene lost 7 bases, with 13 bases spanning the gap. The CDR3 DNA follows: TGTGCCAGCAGGGCTAGGGGGGACAACACCATATATTTT. It translates to CASRARGDNTIYF.

The rearrangement uses TRBV7-9 and TRBJ1-4; unclear D gene. In germline, CDR1 is SEHNR, CDR2 FQNEAQ (reference sequence). This CDR3 is 14 amino acids long. V was clipped by 3 bases and J by 10 bases, with 15 bases between them. The CDR3 DNA sequence: TGTGCCAGCAGCTTGGACGGGTCGCCAGCAAAACTGTTTTTT. Its translation: CASSLDGSPAKLFF.

This chain uses TRBV12-3 or TRBV12-4 with TRBJ1-1; TRBD1 might be the D (6 bases). There are 14 residues in the CDR3. The V gene lost 2 bases and the J gene lost 5 bases, with 12 bases spanning the gap. In nucleotides, the CDR3 is TGTGCCAGCAGTTTAACGGGGGCAAGGACTGAAGCTTTCTTT. It translates to CASSLTGARTEAFF.

This clonotype was observed a handful of times. The chain couples TRBV19 to TRBJ1-5; D is unclear. Germline assignment: CDR1 LNHDA and CDR2 SQIVND (reference sequence). This CDR3 region has 17 residues. V lost 3 bases and J lost 4, with 19 bases in between. Written as DNA, the CDR3 is TGTGCCAGTAGTATCCCCGGACGTAGAAGGCTGAATCAGCCCCAGCATTTT. Amino acids: CASSIPGRRRLNQPQHF.

This clonotype was found a few times. The chain uses TRBV10-3 and TRBJ2-2; D may be TRBD2 (6 bases). Germline V gene lookup returns CDR1 ENHRY and CDR2 SYGVKD. This CDR3 is built from 14 residues. The V end lost 4 bases, the J end lost 1 base, and 7 bases lay between the germline ends. CDR3 DNA sequence: TGTGCCATCAGTGGGGGGGTGAACACCGGGGAGCTGTTTTTT. This sequence encodes CAISGGVNTGELFF.

This clonotype is categorized as medium-sized (0.01 to 0.1%). The chain uses TRBV29-1 and TRBJ2-2; TRBD2 matches 10 bases. Germline V gives CDR1 SQVTM, CDR2 ANQGSEA. V was pared by 4 bases and J by 11 bases, with 4 bases of the junction left unmatched. The CDR3 loop spans 12 amino acids. The CDR3 sequence: CSVGLAGQELFF. The CDR3 nucleotides read TGCAGCGTTGGACTAGCGGGCCAAGAGCTGTTTTTT.

This clonotype was seen a handful of times. The genes are TRBV20-1 and TRBJ2-7; a possible D gene is TRBD2 (5 bases). Per the germline V gene, CDR1 is DFQATT and CDR2 is SNEGSKA (reference sequence). This CDR3 is built from 12 residues. Trimming took 6 bases from V and 2 from J, leaving 11 bases between them. CDR3 protein: CSAPGLTYEQYF. The CDR3 DNA is TGCAGTGCCCCCGGACTGACCTACGAGCAGTACTTC.

CDR3 bases: TGTGCCAGCATTATGGACAGGGGGCAAGAGACCCAGTACTTC. This gives the protein CASIMDRGQETQYF. The chain recombines TRBV2 with TRBJ2-5; 10 positions match TRBD1. V was pared by 7 bases and J by 2 bases, with 4 bases of the junction left unmatched. This CDR3 has 14 amino acids. CDR1 SNHLY and CDR2 FYNNEI come from the germline V gene. The entire variable domain, with the rest obtained from reference TRBV2 and TRBJ2-5, is as follows: EPEVTQTPSHQVTQMGQEVILRCVPISNHLYFYWYRQILGQKVEFLVSFYNNEISEKSEIFDDQFSVERPDGSNFTLKIRSTKLEDSAMYFCASIMDRGQETQYFGPGTRLLVL.

This chain links TRBV19 with TRBJ1-5; the D gene is possibly TRBD1 (6 bases). This CDR3 is built from 14 residues. Per the germline V gene, CDR1 is LNHDA and CDR2 is SQIVND (reference sequence). Trimming took 8 bases from V and 0 from J, leaving 11 bases between them. The CDR3 loop reads CASEGEGSNQPQHF. The CDR3 bases are TGTGCCAGTGAGGGGGAAGGTAGCAATCAGCCCCAGCATTTT.

The chain couples TRBV6-5 to TRBJ1-5; TRBD1 matches at 9 bases. After removal of 5 bases from V and 0 bases from J, the junction contained 5 bases not matched to a gene. Germline V gene sequence: CDR1 MNHEY, CDR2 SVGAGI. This CDR3 spans 16 amino acids. CDR3 region: CASSRTGANSNQPQHF. CDR3 sequence (DNA): TGTGCCAGCAGTAGGACAGGGGCGAATAGCAATCAGCCCCAGCATTTT.

This clonotype was counted between two and nine times. The V and J genes are TRBV6-4 and TRBJ1-2; 10 nucleotides line up with TRBD1. Germline V gene data show CDR1 as MRHNA and CDR2 as SNTAGT. The CDR3 length is 12 residues. Trimming at V came to 6 bases and at J to 8 bases, leaving 3 bases not matched to a gene. Here the CDR3 reads CASRRTGGGYTF. As DNA, the CDR3 is TGTGCCAGCAGGCGGACAGGGGGAGGCTACACCTTC.

This clonotype was seen a few times. The V and J genes are TRBV7-2 and TRBJ2-6; D call uncertain. This CDR3 contains 16 residues. Per the germline V gene, CDR1 is SGHTA and CDR2 is FQGNSA. The V and J ends lost 2 bases and 0 bases respectively, with 8 bases between them. The CDR3 coding sequence is TGTGCCAGCAGCTTATTAGGGAACTCTGGGGCCAACGTCCTGACTTTC. Protein product: CASSLLGNSGANVLTF.

The chain combines TRBV12-3 or TRBV12-4 with TRBJ1-5; D is possibly TRBD1 (5 bases). The V gene lost 5 bases and the J gene lost 0 bases, with 11 bases spanning the gap. This CDR3 has 15 amino acids. CDR3 residues: CASSRGGDSNQPQHF. The CDR3, as DNA: TGTGCCAGCAGTCGGGGGGGTGATAGCAATCAGCCCCAGCATTTT.

There are a few counts of this clonotype. V is TRBV10-3 and J is TRBJ2-3; maybe TRBD2 (5 bases). V was cut by 7 bases and J by 2 bases, with 7 bases left in between. Germline CDR1 and CDR2: ENHRY and SYGVKD. The CDR3 is made up of 12 amino acids. CDR3 bases: TGTGCCATCAAGGGAGACACAGATACGCAGTATTTT. Protein: CAIKGDTDTQYF.

This sequence joins TRBV27 and TRBJ2-3; 11 nucleotides align to TRBD2. Germline CDR1 is MNHEY and CDR2 is SMNVEV (reference sequence). V lost 9 bases, J lost 3 bases, and 5 bases stayed unmatched. The CDR3 consists of 14 residues. This CDR3 reads CASIGTSGTDTQYF. CDR3 in DNA: TGTGCCAGTATTGGGACTAGCGGAACAGATACGCAGTATTTT.

This clonotype turned up a few times. CDR3 protein: CSARDEGSSGNTIYF. CDR3 in DNA: TGCAGTGCTAGAGATGAGGGGAGCTCTGGAAACACCATATATTTT. The V call is TRBV20-1, the J call TRBJ1-3; D is possibly TRBD1 (5 bases). V lost 0 bases and J 0 bases, leaving 9 bases between the germline ends. Germline V gene data show CDR1 as DFQATT and CDR2 as SNEGSKA (reference sequence). The CDR3 is made up of 15 amino acids.

The table lists this clonotype with a few counts. This chain joins TRBV4-3 and TRBJ1-1; D unresolved. V shed 0 bases and J shed 5 bases, with 10 bases lying between them. The V gene's germline CDR1 is LGHNA and CDR2 YSLEER. The CDR3 runs 14 residues. CDR3 bases: TGCGCCAGCAGCCAAGATATAAGCGGGACTGAAGCTTTCTTT. This sequence encodes CASSQDISGTEAFF.

This clonotype was seen a handful of times. The chain employs TRBV28 and TRBJ1-5, with D possibly matching TRBD1 (6 bases). The CDR3 loop spans 14 amino acids. Germline-derived CDR1 and CDR2 are MDHEN and SYDVKM. The germline V and J ends were trimmed by 8 bases and 2 bases, with 13 bases remaining between them. CDR3 sequence (DNA): TGTGCCAGCGCTGTGGGGGGCGGCAATCAGCCCCAGCATTTT. Its translation is CASAVGGGNQPQHF. Using reference TRBV28 and TRBJ1-5 for the parts outside the CDR3, the full variable domain is DVKVTQSSRYLVKRTGEKVFLECVQDMDHENMFWYRQDPGLGLRLIYFSYDVKMKEKGDIPEGYSVSREKKERFSLILESASTNQTSMYLCASAVGGGNQPQHFGDGTRLSIL.

The chain combines TRBV28 with TRBJ1-2; 7 bases line up with TRBD1. Trimming took 4 bases from V and 0 from J; bases not matched to a gene: 5. The germline gives CDR1 MDHEN, CDR2 SYDVKM. This CDR3 has 15 residues. Here the CDR3 reads CASSSRDRSNYGYTF. CDR3 in DNA: TGTGCCAGCAGTTCCCGGGACAGATCTAACTATGGCTACACCTTC.

The sample holds a few counts of this clonotype. The chain combines TRBV12-3 or TRBV12-4 with TRBJ2-7, with D perhaps TRBD2 (6 bases). Trimming shortened V by 6 bases and J by 1 base, and 13 bases separated the two germline ends. The CDR3 contains 14 residues. The CDR3 loop reads CASSPEGWSYEQYF. In DNA, the CDR3 is TGTGCCAGCAGCCCGGAGGGGTGGTCCTACGAGCAGTACTTC.

The chain combines TRBV29-1 with TRBJ2-1, with 9 bases lining up with TRBD1. V lost 6 bases to trimming and J lost 4 bases; unmatched junction nucleotides: 7. CDR3 length: 14 residues. From germline, CDR1 is SQVTM and CDR2 ANQGSEA. The CDR3 loop is CSVSGTGTYNEQFF. CDR3 DNA: TGCAGCGTCTCAGGGACAGGGACTTACAATGAGCAGTTCTTC.

The chain is built from TRBV7-9 and TRBJ1-5; D unresolved. CDR1 is SEHNR and CDR2 is FQNEAQ in the germline V gene (reference sequence). The CDR3 is 14 residues long. The V end lost 4 bases, the J end lost 3 bases, and 10 bases lay between the germline ends. The CDR3 sequence is CASSSTKSNQPQHF. In DNA, the CDR3 is TGTGCCAGCAGCTCAACTAAGTCCAATCAGCCCCAGCATTTT.

This chain connects TRBV12-3 or TRBV12-4 to TRBJ1-3; D ambiguous. Deletions cut 5 bases from V and 4 bases from J, with 15 bases between. The CDR3 contains 15 residues. CDR3 in amino acids: CASSRDSEAGNTIYF. The CDR3 DNA reads as TGTGCCAGCAGTCGAGACTCAGAGGCCGGAAACACCATATATTTT.

The gene calls are TRBV6-1 and TRBJ1-6; 7 bases map to TRBD1. Per germline, CDR1 MNHNS and CDR2 SASEGT. This CDR3 spans 18 amino acids. Germline trimming cut 6 bases from V and 4 bases from J; bases unmatched to any gene: 15. CDR3 nucleotides: TGTGCCAGCAGAACAGGGGAGCTCTCAGCAGCTTATAATTCACCCCTCCACTTT. This codes for CASRTGELSAAYNSPLHF.

For this clonotype: This may stem from a read error, because a much larger clone lies one nucleotide away. The rearrangement joins TRBV29-1 to TRBJ1-3, with D unclear. Per germline, CDR1 SQVTM and CDR2 ANQGSEA. The CDR3 spans 11 residues. This chain's CDR3 is CSSVSGKTIYF. CDR3 DNA: TGCAGCTCTGTCTCGGGAAAAACCATATATTTT. The entire variable domain, with the rest obtained from reference TRBV29-1 and TRBJ1-3, is as follows: SAVISQKPSRDICQRGTSLTIQCQVDSQVTMMFWYRQQPGQSLTLIATANQGSEATYESGFVIDKFPISRPNLTFSTLTVSNMSPEDSSIYLCSSVSGKTIYFGEGSWLTVV.

This clonotype came up a few times. This rearrangement joins TRBV30 to TRBJ2-1; D gene ambiguous. CDR1 is GTSNPN, CDR2 SVGIG, per germline (reference sequence). The ends were cut back, 4 bases at V and 9 bases at J, with 10 bases in the middle. CDR3 length: 11 residues. The CDR3 loop is CAWNIDGEQFF. CDR3 in DNA: TGTGCCTGGAACATCGACGGTGAGCAGTTCTTC. Using reference TRBV30 and TRBJ2-1 for the parts outside the CDR3, the full variable domain is SQTIHQWPATLVQPVGSPLSLECTVEGTSNPNLYWYRQAAGRGLQLLFYSVGIGQISSEVPQNLSASRPQDRQFILSSKKLLLSDSGFYLCAWNIDGEQFFGPGTRLTVL.

The rearrangement links TRBV27 to TRBJ2-3; 16 bases agree with TRBD2. CDR3 length: 16 residues. V was clipped by 6 bases and J by 3 bases; unmatched bases: 3. Germline V gene lookup returns CDR1 MNHEY and CDR2 SMNVEV (reference sequence). The CDR3 here is CASRGLAGGPTDTQYF. The CDR3 region has the DNA TGTGCCAGCAGGGGACTAGCGGGAGGGCCGACAGATACGCAGTATTTT.

V and J are TRBV30 and TRBJ1-4; D not certain. Between the trimmed V and J ends, which lost 3 bases and 5 bases, there was a span of 10 bases. Germline CDR1 reads GTSNPN; CDR2 reads SVGIG (reference sequence). The CDR3 runs to 13 residues. For the CDR3, the DNA is TGTGCCTGGAGCCCGGACCTAAATGAAAAACTGTTTTTT. Protein product: CAWSPDLNEKLFF.

This sequence joins TRBV6-5 and TRBJ2-1, with 13 bases that match TRBD2. Germline CDR1 and CDR2: MNHEY and SVGAGI. V lost 4 bases and J lost 13; bases outside the gene matches: 13. This CDR3 is 16 amino acids long. CDR3 residues: CASSLSILAGGSDQFF. The CDR3 bases are TGTGCCAGCAGTTTGTCTATACTAGCGGGAGGGTCAGATCAGTTCTTC.

The J gene is TRBJ2-7, the V gene TRBV11-2; D may be TRBD1 (6 bases). In germline, CDR1 is SGHAT, CDR2 FQNNGV. Trimming took off 1 base at V and 3 bases at J, with 13 bases between the two ends. This CDR3 has 15 residues. The CDR3 loop is CASSLGDTWNYEQYF. In DNA, the CDR3 is TGTGCCAGCAGCTTAGGGGACACTTGGAACTACGAGCAGTACTTC.